This passage covers 19 T cell receptor beta chains from one sample sequenced in a study of cytomegalovirus exposure and HLA in healthy donors. The PCR used 60 Vbeta and 13 Jbeta primers. Profiled with immunoSEQ multiplex PCR; TCRdb holds only in-frame clones, not every one. Found here are approximately 180,000 clones, around 70% of them singletons; the top ten hold roughly 2.8%. Sequenced input: PBMCs. These receptors all come from a male donor in good health and CMV-seronegative.

The chain links TRBV7-2 to TRBJ2-6, with 7 bases fitting TRBD2. The CDR3 is 14 amino acids. Per germline, CDR1 SGHTA and CDR2 FQGNSA. The V segment lost 3 bases and the J segment 6 bases; nucleotides outside the gene matches: 2. DNA of the CDR3: TGTGCCAGCAGCTTTAGCGGGCAGGCCAACGTCCTGACTTTC. This codes for CASSFSGQANVLTF.

Written as DNA, the CDR3 is TGTGCCAGCAGCTCGCTCGACAGGGGGCGCACCAATGAGCAGTTCTTC. Protein: CASSSLDRGRTNEQFF. The rearrangement links TRBV5-4 to TRBJ2-1; TRBD1 matches at 10 bases. From germline, CDR1 is SGHNT and CDR2 YYREEE (reference sequence). With V trimmed by 3 bases and J by 6 bases, 9 bases remained unmatched. The CDR3 sequence is 16 residues long.

The chain recombines TRBV6-6 with TRBJ2-7; 9 nucleotides align to TRBD1. Germline V gene sequence: CDR1 MNHNY, CDR2 SVGAGI (reference sequence). This CDR3 contains 15 residues. V lost 5 bases, J lost 6 bases, and 11 bases stayed unmatched. The CDR3 DNA follows: TGTGCCAGCAGTGCAACAGGGACAGGGATCGCCGAGCAGTACTTC. Translated: CASSATGTGIAEQYF.

V is TRBV19 and J is TRBJ1-2; D remains unclear. Trimming left V 5 bases short and J 1 base short, with 2 bases between. CDR1 is LNHDA, CDR2 SQIVND, per germline (reference sequence). CDR3 size: 11 residues. In nucleotides, the CDR3 is TGTGCCAGTAGTCGTAACTATGGCTACACCTTC. Translated: CASSRNYGYTF.

The rearrangement joins TRBV28 to TRBJ2-3; the match to TRBD1 covers 8 bases. Germline CDR1 and CDR2: MDHEN and SYDVKM. V was pared by 6 bases and J by 4 bases, with 9 bases of the junction left unmatched. The CDR3 spans 15 residues. The CDR3 DNA sequence: TGTGCCAGCAGCGCGACAGGGGAGGTGGCAGATACGCAGTATTTT. As protein: CASSATGEVADTQYF.

The CDR3 DNA is TGTGCCAGCAGCGGCGGGGACAGTTACAATGAGCAGTTCTTC. Its translation is CASSGGDSYNEQFF. The chain joins TRBV9 to TRBJ2-1, with D maybe TRBD1 (7 bases). V was clipped by 3 bases and J by 4 bases, with 11 bases between them. CDR3 length equals 14 residues. Germline assignment: CDR1 SGDLS and CDR2 YYNGEE. Full variable domain (outside the CDR3, taken from reference TRBV9 and TRBJ2-1): DSGVTQTPKHLITATGQRVTLRCSPRSGDLSVYWYQQSLDQGLQFLIQYYNGEERAKGNILERFSAQQFPDLHSELNLSSLELGDSALYFCASSGGDSYNEQFFGPGTRLTVL.

The V and J genes are TRBV6-5 and TRBJ1-5; maybe TRBD1 (6 bases). Germline values: CDR1 MNHEY, CDR2 SVGAGI. The length of the CDR3 is 16 residues. V gave up 4 bases and J gave up 4 bases, with 17 bases separating them. The CDR3 reads CASSLTYRALNQPQHF. For the CDR3, the DNA is TGTGCCAGCAGTTTGACCTACAGGGCTCTAAATCAGCCCCAGCATTTT.

The chain uses TRBV14 and TRBJ2-3; 9 nucleotides align to TRBD2. Germline V lookup: CDR1 SGHDN, CDR2 FVKESK. V lost 2 bases to trimming and J lost 2 bases; unmatched junction nucleotides: 2. CDR3 length equals 15 residues. The DNA of the CDR3 is TGTGCCAGCAGCCAACCGGGACTAGCCACAGATACGCAGTATTTT. Its translation is CASSQPGLATDTQYF.

On this clone itself: Within the sample, other DNA sequences also encode this same CDR3. The chain links TRBV6-6 to TRBJ1-5; D may be TRBD1 (5 bases). CDR1 and CDR2 (germline): MNHNY, SVGAGI (reference sequence). V was trimmed by 2 bases and J by 4 bases, leaving 9 bases between them. This CDR3 has 14 amino acids. CDR3 nucleotide sequence: TGTGCCAGCAGTTACGCTGGGGGGAATCAGCCCCAGCATTTT. This gives the protein CASSYAGGNQPQHF.

On this clone: Other DNA sequences in the same sample also yield this CDR3. The CDR3 protein is CASSLNYGYTF. The CDR3 coding sequence is TGTGCCAGCAGTCTTAACTATGGCTACACCTTC. This chain connects TRBV28 to TRBJ1-2; no definite D call. Between the trimmed V and J ends, which lost 5 bases and 1 base, there was a span of 2 bases. This CDR3 spans 11 amino acids. Germline CDR1 and CDR2: MDHEN and SYDVKM.

As to this clone: At the DNA level, this CDR3 is encoded by other sequences in the same sample as well. The V call is TRBV9, the J call TRBJ2-7; 14 bases match TRBD2. CDR1 is SGDLS and CDR2 is YYNGEE in the germline V gene. Trimming at V came to 0 bases and at J to 5 bases, leaving 1 base not matched to a gene. There are 15 residues in the CDR3. In nucleotides, the CDR3 is TGTGCCAGCAGCGTAGGGGGACTAGCGGGAGACGAGCAGTACTTC. Translated, it gives CASSVGGLAGDEQYF.

V and J are TRBV28 and TRBJ2-7; TRBD1 is a possible D gene (5 bases). The V end lost 8 bases, the J end lost 0 bases, and 20 bases lay between the germline ends. The CDR3 contains 16 residues. Germline lookup yields CDR1 MDHEN and CDR2 SYDVKM. This CDR3 reads CASRKKIAGLSYEQYF. Here the CDR3 DNA reads TGTGCCAGCCGAAAAAAAATAGCAGGGCTCTCCTACGAGCAGTACTTC.

J is TRBJ2-1 and V is TRBV6-5; tentative D call: TRBD2 (5 bases). This CDR3 comprises 15 residues. Looked up from germline, CDR1 is MNHEY and CDR2 is SVGAGI. V lost 2 bases to trimming and J lost 7 bases, with 15 bases between them. The CDR3 protein is CASSYGLASGNEQFF. The CDR3 DNA reads as TGTGCCAGCAGTTACGGGCTAGCTAGTGGGAATGAGCAGTTCTTC.

The chain employs TRBV7-9 and TRBJ2-1; 7 nucleotides agree with TRBD2. The CDR3 is 16 amino acids. Trimming cost V 0 bases and J 1 base; bases outside gene matches: 3. CDR1 and CDR2 from the germline V gene are SEHNR and FQNEAQ (reference sequence). This chain's CDR3 is CASSLAILASYNEQFF. In DNA form, the CDR3 reads TGTGCCAGCAGCTTAGCGATACTAGCGTCCTACAATGAGCAGTTCTTC.

The sample holds one count of this clone. The V call is TRBV15, the J call TRBJ1-5; D may be TRBD1 (5 bases). V was clipped by 0 bases and J by 3 bases, with 9 bases between them. The CDR3 is 15 residues long. Germline CDR1 is LNHNV and CDR2 is YYDKDF (reference sequence). The CDR3 bases are TGTGCCACCAGCAGAGAGTGGGGCTACAATCAGCCCCAGCATTTT. This translates into CATSREWGYNQPQHF.

The chain couples TRBV2 to TRBJ1-5; D unclear. The CDR3 runs to 13 residues. Germline CDR1 SNHLY, CDR2 FYNNEI. V lost 7 bases and J lost 0, with 7 bases in between. The CDR3 bases are TGTGCCAGCATAGCCGATAGCAATCAGCCCCAGCATTTT. Protein: CASIADSNQPQHF.

This chain joins TRBV27 and TRBJ1-2, with 7 bases that match TRBD1. The CDR3 runs to 12 residues. CDR1 and CDR2 (germline): MNHEY, SMNVEV (reference sequence). With 5 bases clipped from V and 7 bases from J, the junction kept 4 bases outside the gene matches. The CDR3 DNA is TGTGCCAGCAGTCTACAGGGGATTGGCTACACCTTC. This translates into CASSLQGIGYTF.

Here the CDR3 reads CASSPGQDFGQPQHF. CDR3 nucleotides: TGTGCCAGCAGTCCGGGACAGGATTTTGGTCAGCCCCAGCATTTT. The chain combines TRBV6-6 with TRBJ1-5, with 8 bases fitting TRBD1. The CDR3 extends over 15 amino acids. The germline CDR1 and CDR2 sequences are MNHNY and SVGAGI (reference sequence). V was pared by 5 bases and J by 6 bases, with 9 bases of the junction left unmatched.

The chain uses TRBV4-1 and TRBJ2-1; TRBD2 aligns across 9 bases. This CDR3 contains 16 residues. Per germline, CDR1 MGHRA and CDR2 YSYEKL. J was trimmed by 7 bases and V by 2 bases; bases with no gene match: 9. The CDR3 reads CASSQIGAGGQNEQFF. The CDR3, as DNA: TGCGCCAGCAGCCAAATCGGAGCGGGGGGCCAGAATGAGCAGTTCTTC.